This T cell receptor beta chain was documented in a study of T cell responses to AZD1222 COVID-19 vaccine. Germline V CDR1 and CDR2: KGHSH, LQKENI. V gave up 3 bases and J gave up 2 bases, with 11 bases separating them. CDR3 size: 14 residues. Produced via immunoSEQ multiplex PCR; TCRdb's table is partial and in-frame only. The table shows under 150,000 clones, with approximately 83% occurring only once. Sequencing used peripheral blood, obtained on day 0 of AZD1222 vaccination. V and J are TRBV18 and TRBJ2-7, with D unresolved. This receptor was obtained from an adult in good health. The CDR3 DNA reads TGTGCCAGCTCACCGTCAAATACAGCCTACGAGCAGTACTTC. Its translation is CASSPSNTAYEQYF.